The entry that follows covers one T cell receptor beta chain sequence. Its antigen is still unknown. TCRdb reanalysed the reads using MiXCR and keeps one entry per CDR3 protein. The profile covers some 270,000 distinct CDR3 sequences, with around 20% appearing a single time and about 21% taken by the ten largest. The data are from a study of T cell repertoires in cytomegalovirus infection. Study as a whole: CMV infection plus the matching HLA type was flagged by public TCR beta signatures.

Whole-study results and caveats: Individuals carrying CMV plus the relevant HLA were identified by cumulative frequency of public TCR beta families. HLA-C-restricted CMV-specific TCR beta clonotypes were dominant in the ex vivo response.

The CDR3 sequence is 17 residues long. Germline CDR1 SEHNR, CDR2 FQNEAQ (reference sequence). Unmatched junction bases numbered 5, after V lost 1 base and J lost 0 bases. The V call is TRBV7-9, the J call TRBJ1-3; 8 positions agree with TRBD1. The material was cultured PBMCs, obtained from culture after CMV antigen stimulation. The sequence was collected from a human donor in good health (CMV status not recorded). Some clones in this sample may be carry-over from other donors' samples. The CDR3 DNA reads TGTGCCAGCAGCTTAGATCGGGACAGGAGCTCTGGAAACACCATATATTTT. It translates to CASSLDRDRSSGNTIYF.